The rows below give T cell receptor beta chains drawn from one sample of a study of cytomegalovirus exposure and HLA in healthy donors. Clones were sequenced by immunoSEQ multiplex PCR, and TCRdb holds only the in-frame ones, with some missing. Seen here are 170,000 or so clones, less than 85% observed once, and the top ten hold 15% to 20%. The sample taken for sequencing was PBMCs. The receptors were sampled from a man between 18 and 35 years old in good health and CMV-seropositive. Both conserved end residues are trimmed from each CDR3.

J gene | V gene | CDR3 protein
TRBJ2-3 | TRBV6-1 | ASRLAENTDTQY
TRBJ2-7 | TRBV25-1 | ASSDWTSGSYEQY
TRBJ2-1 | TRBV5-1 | ASSLGGLDEQF
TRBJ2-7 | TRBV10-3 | AIHPRLVRSYEQY
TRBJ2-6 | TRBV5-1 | ASSLGREGSGANVLT
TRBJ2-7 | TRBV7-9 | ASSSKRLAGEDEQY
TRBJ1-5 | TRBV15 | ATSRGAALNQPQH
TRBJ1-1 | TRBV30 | AWNGGAEAF
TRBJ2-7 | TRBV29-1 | SVVPTPSYEQY
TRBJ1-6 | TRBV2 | AARGQGSDNSPLH
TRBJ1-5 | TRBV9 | ASSVGPNQPQH
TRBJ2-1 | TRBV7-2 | ASSLLRLYNEQF
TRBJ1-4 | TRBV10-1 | ASSYTGLATNEKLF
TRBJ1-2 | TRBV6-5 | ASRRTVQGRTN